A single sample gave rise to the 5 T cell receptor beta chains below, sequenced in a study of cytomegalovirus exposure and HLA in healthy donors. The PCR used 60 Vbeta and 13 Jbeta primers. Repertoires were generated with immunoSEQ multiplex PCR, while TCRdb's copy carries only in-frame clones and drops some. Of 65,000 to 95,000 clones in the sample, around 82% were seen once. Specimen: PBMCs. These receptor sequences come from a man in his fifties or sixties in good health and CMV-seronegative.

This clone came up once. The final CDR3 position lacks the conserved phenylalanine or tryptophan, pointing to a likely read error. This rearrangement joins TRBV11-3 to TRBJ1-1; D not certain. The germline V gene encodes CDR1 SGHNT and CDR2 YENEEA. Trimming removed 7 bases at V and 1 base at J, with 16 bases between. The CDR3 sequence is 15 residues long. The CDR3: CASTLHPGRNTEAFS. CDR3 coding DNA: TGTGCCAGCACCCTTCACCCGGGGAGGAACACTGAAGCTTTCTCT.

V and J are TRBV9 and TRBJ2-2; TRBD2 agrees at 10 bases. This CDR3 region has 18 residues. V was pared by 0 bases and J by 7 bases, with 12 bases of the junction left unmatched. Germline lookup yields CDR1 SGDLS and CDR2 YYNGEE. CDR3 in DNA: TGTGCCAGCAGCGTAGAAGTAGCGGGGGGCCTCGGGGGCGGGGAGCTGTTTTTT. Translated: CASSVEVAGGLGGGELFF.

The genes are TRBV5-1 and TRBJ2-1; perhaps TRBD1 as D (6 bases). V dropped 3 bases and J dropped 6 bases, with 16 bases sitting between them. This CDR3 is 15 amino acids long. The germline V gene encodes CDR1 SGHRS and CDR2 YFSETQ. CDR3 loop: CASSSSVSDSNEQFF. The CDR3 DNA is TGCGCCAGCAGCTCTTCGGTTTCGGACAGCAATGAGCAGTTCTTC.

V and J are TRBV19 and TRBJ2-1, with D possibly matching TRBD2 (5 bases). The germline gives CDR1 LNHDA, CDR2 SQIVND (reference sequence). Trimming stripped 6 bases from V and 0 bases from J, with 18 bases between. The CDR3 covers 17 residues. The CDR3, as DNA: TGTGCCAGTAGCCGGGGTGAGGGTCTCTCCTCCTACAATGAGCAGTTCTTC. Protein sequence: CASSRGEGLSSYNEQFF.

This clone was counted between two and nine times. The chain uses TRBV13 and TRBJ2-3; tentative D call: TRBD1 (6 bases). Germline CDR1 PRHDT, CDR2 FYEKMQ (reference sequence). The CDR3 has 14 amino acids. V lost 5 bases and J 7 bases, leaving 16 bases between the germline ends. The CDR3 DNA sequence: TGTGCCAGCAGCAACCGAGGGGGTGGAAATACGCAGTATTTT. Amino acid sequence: CASSNRGGGNTQYF.